This TCR beta chain was sequenced in a study of Tregs in tolerant kidney transplant recipients. Study-wide results and caveats: Findings come from small patient numbers and require larger validation.

The assay was immunoSEQ multiplex PCR, and TCRdb's table has in-frame clones only and misses some. Across 45,000 to 55,000 clones, the top ten clones capture about 0.85% of the sample. Per the germline V gene, CDR1 is SEHNR and CDR2 is FQNEAQ (reference sequence). V lost 6 bases and J lost 3, with 18 bases in between. This CDR3 comprises 15 residues. With regard to this clone: Its antigen is as yet unknown. The CDR3 extends 3 residues past the end of the read, so its final part is completed from the germline J gene.

Sequencing used CD4+ T cells from blood, obtained before the transplant. This rearrangement joins TRBV7-9 to TRBJ2-7; D may be TRBD1 or TRBD2 (5 bases each). This TCR was sampled from a human donor who received a combined kidney and bone marrow transplant. Partial CDR3 DNA: TGTGCCAGCAGACAAGCCTCCGGAGGACACTACGAG. Protein sequence: CASRQASGGHYE. The full-length CDR3 reads as CASRQASGGHYEQYF.